These 25 T cell receptor beta chains originate from one sample sequenced in a study of identical twins. One entry per CDR3 protein results from TCRdb running MiXCR on the 5' RACE reads. The sample has approximately 500,000 distinct CDR3 sequences, approximately 25% seen once; the top ten hold around 3%. This same sample was also taken into another study, of T cells expressing NK-cell markers.

Sequencing used CD4+ T cells sorted from blood. These receptors all stem from a woman aged 18-29 years in good health.

This clonotype has just a few counts. V is TRBV3-1 and J is TRBJ1-2, with D hard to call. CDR3 size: 13 residues. The ends were cut back, 1 base at V and 6 bases at J, with 9 bases in the middle. Germline assignment: CDR1 LGHDT and CDR2 YNNKEL (reference sequence). The CDR3 sequence is CASSQGQRDGYTF. The CDR3 coding sequence is TGTGCCAGCAGCCAAGGACAAAGGGATGGCTACACCTTC.

This clonotype turned up a few times. This sequence joins TRBV2 and TRBJ2-1; D gene uncertain. With 7 bases removed from V and 3 bases from J, the gap between germline ends came to 4 bases. CDR3 length: 11 residues. Germline lookup yields CDR1 SNHLY and CDR2 FYNNEI. CDR3 nucleotide sequence: TGTGCCAGCAAGGTCTACAATGAGCAGTTCTTC. Its protein is CASKVYNEQFF.

The gene calls are TRBV5-4 and TRBJ2-3; D not certain. The CDR3 is 13 residues long. Germline V gives CDR1 SGHNT, CDR2 YYREEE (reference sequence). V lost 4 bases and J lost 6, with 12 bases in between. The CDR3 region has the DNA TGTGCCAGCAGCCCTAGACCCGGGGATACGCAGTATTTT. Protein product: CASSPRPGDTQYF.

This clonotype was counted between two and nine times. The V gene is TRBV5-1, the J gene TRBJ2-1; TRBD2 matches 11 bases. With V trimmed by 3 bases and J by 5 bases, 16 bases remained unmatched. The CDR3 has 19 residues. Germline V gene data show CDR1 as SGHRS and CDR2 as YFSETQ. This CDR3 reads CASSSPVAGGPGSHNEQFF. Written as DNA, the CDR3 is TGCGCCAGCAGCTCCCCAGTAGCGGGGGGGCCCGGATCCCACAATGAGCAGTTCTTC.

This rearrangement joins TRBV4-1 to TRBJ2-1; unclear D gene. Germline V CDR1 and CDR2: MGHRA, YSYEKL. The CDR3 is made up of 16 amino acids. Between the trimmed V and J ends, which lost 0 bases and 0 bases, there was a span of 9 bases. In nucleotides, the CDR3 is TGCGCCAGCAGCCAAGAAGCCGGAAACTCCTACAATGAGCAGTTCTTC. Translation: CASSQEAGNSYNEQFF.

The chain recombines TRBV7-9 with TRBJ1-1; D gene uncertain. The V end lost 4 bases, the J end lost 0 bases, and 6 bases lay between the germline ends. CDR3 length: 13 residues. Germline V gene lookup returns CDR1 SEHNR and CDR2 FQNEAQ (reference sequence). For the CDR3, the DNA is TGTGCCAGCAGCTGGAACATGAACACTGAAGCTTTCTTT. This translates into CASSWNMNTEAFF.

This chain connects TRBV6-1 to TRBJ2-1; D call uncertain. Germline V gene data show CDR1 as MNHNS and CDR2 as SASEGT. The V gene lost 10 bases and the J gene lost 0 bases, with 4 bases spanning the gap. The CDR3 covers 11 residues. This chain's CDR3 is CATLSYNEQFF. The CDR3, as DNA: TGTGCCACCCTCTCCTACAATGAGCAGTTCTTC.

This clonotype was detected a few times. The gene calls are TRBV12-5 and TRBJ2-2; tentative D call: TRBD2 (5 bases). From germline, CDR1 is LGHNT and CDR2 FRNRAP. The CDR3 spans 13 residues. V was trimmed by 6 bases and J by 7 bases, leaving 12 bases between them. The CDR3 here is CASGLGKGGELFF. The DNA of the CDR3 is TGTGCTAGTGGACTAGGGAAGGGCGGGGAGCTGTTTTTT.

DNA of the CDR3: TGTGCCAGCAGCTTACAGAGTGGATCCGTGCAGAACTATGGCTACACCTTC. The encoded protein is CASSLQSGSVQNYGYTF. This sequence joins TRBV7-2 and TRBJ1-2; D gene uncertain. The CDR3 is 17 residues long. The V and J ends lost 2 bases and 2 bases respectively, with 18 bases between them. Germline V gene sequence: CDR1 SGHTA, CDR2 FQGNSA.

This clonotype was recorded a few times. The chain carries TRBV6-5 and TRBJ2-1, with TRBD2 matching 9 bases. The ends lost 2 bases at V and 4 bases at J; junction bases unmatched: 3. CDR3 length: 15 residues. The germline gives CDR1 MNHEY, CDR2 SVGAGI. CDR3 loop: CASSYVAGVYNEQFF. CDR3 DNA: TGTGCCAGCAGTTACGTAGCGGGGGTATACAATGAGCAGTTCTTC.

The chain links TRBV5-5 to TRBJ2-2, with 8 bases fitting TRBD1. This CDR3 is built from 17 residues. CDR1 and CDR2 (germline): SGHKS, YYEKEE (reference sequence). J lost 3 bases, V lost 2 bases, and 9 bases had no gene match. CDR3 DNA sequence: TGTGCCAGCAGCTTCCAGGGGGCTGGATTCGACACCGGGGAGCTGTTTTTT. This codes for CASSFQGAGFDTGELFF.

The V and J genes are TRBV20-1 and TRBJ2-5; D gene unclear. V lost 4 bases, J lost 1 base, and 10 bases lay in between. The CDR3 is 13 residues long. Germline CDR1 is DFQATT and CDR2 is SNEGSKA (reference sequence). The CDR3 sequence is CSAISYSQETQYF. The CDR3 coding sequence is TGCAGTGCTATTTCGTACAGCCAAGAGACCCAGTACTTC.

The V and J genes are TRBV12-3 or TRBV12-4 and TRBJ2-5; D might be TRBD1 (6 bases). Trimming took 1 base from V and 6 from J, leaving 18 bases between them. This CDR3 has 16 amino acids. CDR3 nucleotides: TGTGCCAGCAGTTTAGATTCTGTTTGGGGGCGAAAGACCCAGTACTTC. This translates into CASSLDSVWGRKTQYF.

This clonotype was counted between two and nine times. J is TRBJ1-4 and V is TRBV30; TRBD1 matches at 9 bases. CDR1 and CDR2 (germline): GTSNPN, SVGIG (reference sequence). The CDR3 is made up of 15 amino acids. Trimming removed 2 bases from V and 7 bases from J; junction bases left unmatched: 8. The CDR3 loop reads CAWSTYRGRGEKLFF. The CDR3 DNA is TGTGCCTGGAGTACATACAGGGGGCGCGGTGAAAAACTGTTTTTT.

This clonotype was detected only a few times. The gene calls are TRBV7-8 and TRBJ1-1; no definite D call. V was trimmed by 5 bases and J by 4 bases, leaving 11 bases between them. This CDR3 contains 13 residues. CDR1 is SGHVS, CDR2 FQNEAQ, per germline. The CDR3 reads CASSPHGRTEAFF. DNA of the CDR3: TGTGCCAGCAGCCCCCACGGGCGCACTGAAGCTTTCTTT.

The genes are TRBV5-5 and TRBJ2-5, with a possible D match to TRBD1 (5 bases). Germline loops: CDR1 SGHKS, CDR2 YYEKEE (reference sequence). V dropped 2 bases and J dropped 5 bases, with 10 bases sitting between them. This CDR3 comprises 13 residues. CDR3 sequence (DNA): TGTGCCAGCAGCTTAGGGGATGTGGAGACCCAGTACTTC. Translation: CASSLGDVETQYF. Using reference TRBV5-5 and TRBJ2-5 for the parts outside the CDR3, the full variable domain is DAGVTQSPTHLIKTRGQQVTLRCSPISGHKSVSWYQQVLGQGPQFIFQYYEKEERGRGNFPDRFSARQFPNYSSELNVNALLLGDSALYLCASSLGDVETQYFGPGTRLLVL.

The sample holds a few counts of this clonotype. The J gene is TRBJ2-3, the V gene TRBV4-2, with TRBD2 identical over 9 bases. The germline V gene encodes CDR1 LGHNA and CDR2 YNFKEQ. The J segment lost 5 bases and the V segment lost 4 bases, leaving 7 bases of the junction unmatched. The CDR3 loop spans 15 amino acids. Here the CDR3 reads CASSLGRGGLDTQYF. The DNA for the CDR3 is TGTGCCAGCAGCCTTGGGCGGGGGGGCCTAGATACGCAGTATTTT.

The chain joins TRBV27 to TRBJ2-7; the D call may be TRBD1 or TRBD2 (5 bases each). Germline CDR1 is MNHEY and CDR2 is SMNVEV (reference sequence). The V end was cut by 2 bases, the J end by 0 bases, with 14 bases between. The CDR3 runs to 16 residues. In DNA, the CDR3 is TGTGCCAGCAGTTTAGCCGGGACCGCGAGCTCCTACGAGCAGTACTTC. It encodes CASSLAGTASSYEQYF.

The rearrangement joins TRBV20-1 to TRBJ2-7; 7 nucleotides align to TRBD1. The CDR3 spans 14 residues. V shed 3 bases, J shed 6 bases, and the junction held 11 bases outside the gene matches. Germline CDR1 reads DFQATT; CDR2 reads SNEGSKA (reference sequence). The CDR3 is CSARRAGGLSEQYF. CDR3 in DNA: TGCAGTGCTAGGAGGGCAGGGGGTTTAAGCGAGCAGTACTTC.

This clonotype was detected a few times. The chain has TRBV29-1 and TRBJ2-1; a possible D gene is TRBD2 (5 bases). Trimming removed 3 bases at V and 8 bases at J, with 14 bases between. Germline CDR1 SQVTM, CDR2 ANQGSEA. CDR3 size: 13 residues. CDR3 in DNA: TGCAGCGTTGAGGGGAATAGCGTCGATGAGCAGTTCTTC. Its translation is CSVEGNSVDEQFF.

This clonotype was recorded at least ten times. The CDR3 DNA sequence: TGTGCCAGCAAGGGACAGTCGTTGTATTCACCCCTCCACTTT. It codes for CASKGQSLYSPLHF. This sequence joins TRBV12-3 or TRBV12-4 and TRBJ1-6, with 7 bases aligning to TRBD1. The junction had 8 bases not matched to a gene; V was cut back by 7 bases and J by 8 bases. The CDR3 has 14 amino acids.

This clonotype occurred a few times. V gene TRBV15 combines with J gene TRBJ1-5; unclear D gene. Germline V gene sequence: CDR1 LNHNV, CDR2 YYDKDF (reference sequence). The CDR3 contains 15 residues. V lost 0 bases and J 2 bases, leaving 8 bases between the germline ends. Here the CDR3 DNA reads TGTGCCACCAGCAGAGATCTTGGAGGCAATCAGCCCCAGCATTTT. It codes for CATSRDLGGNQPQHF.

This clonotype showed up just a few times. The chain links TRBV20-1 to TRBJ1-5, with unresolved D. This CDR3 is built from 14 residues. CDR1 and CDR2 from the germline V gene are DFQATT and SNEGSKA (reference sequence). With 3 bases removed from V and 0 bases from J, the gap between germline ends came to 9 bases. The CDR3 DNA reads as TGCAGTGCTAGCGGCGGTCGTAGCAATCAGCCCCAGCATTTT. Its protein is CSASGGRSNQPQHF.

The CDR3 loop is CSVPGPGNQPQHF. The CDR3 nucleotides are TGCAGTGTTCCGGGACCGGGCAATCAGCCCCAGCATTTT. This rearrangement joins TRBV20-1 to TRBJ1-5; D might be TRBD1 (5 bases). V was clipped by 7 bases and J by 2 bases, with 12 bases between them. Germline CDR1 is DFQATT and CDR2 is SNEGSKA (reference sequence). The CDR3 loop spans 13 amino acids.

This clonotype was seen a handful of times. The rearrangement links TRBV5-6 to TRBJ2-7; 9 nucleotides agree with TRBD1. CDR1 is SGHDT, CDR2 YYEEEE, per germline. J gave up 7 bases and V 2 bases, and 4 bases lay outside the gene matches. This CDR3 is built from 13 residues. The CDR3 nucleotides read TGTGCCAGCAGCTTTGACAGGGGGGGGGAGCAGTACTTC. It encodes CASSFDRGGEQYF.